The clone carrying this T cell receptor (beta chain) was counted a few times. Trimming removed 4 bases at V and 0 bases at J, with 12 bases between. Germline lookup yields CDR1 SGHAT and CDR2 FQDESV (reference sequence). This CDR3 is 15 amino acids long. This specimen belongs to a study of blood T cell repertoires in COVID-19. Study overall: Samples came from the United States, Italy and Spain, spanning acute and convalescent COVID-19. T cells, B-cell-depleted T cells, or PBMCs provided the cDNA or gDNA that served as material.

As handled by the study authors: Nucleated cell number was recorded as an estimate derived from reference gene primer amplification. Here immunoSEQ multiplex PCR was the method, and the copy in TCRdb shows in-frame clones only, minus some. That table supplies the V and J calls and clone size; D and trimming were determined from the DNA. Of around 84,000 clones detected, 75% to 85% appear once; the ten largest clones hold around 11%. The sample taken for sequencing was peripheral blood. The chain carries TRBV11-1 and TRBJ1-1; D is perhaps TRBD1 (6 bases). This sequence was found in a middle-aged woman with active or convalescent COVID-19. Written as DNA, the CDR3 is TGTGCCAGCAGCTCCCGAGACAGGCTGAACACTGAAGCTTTCTTT. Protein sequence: CASSSRDRLNTEAFF.